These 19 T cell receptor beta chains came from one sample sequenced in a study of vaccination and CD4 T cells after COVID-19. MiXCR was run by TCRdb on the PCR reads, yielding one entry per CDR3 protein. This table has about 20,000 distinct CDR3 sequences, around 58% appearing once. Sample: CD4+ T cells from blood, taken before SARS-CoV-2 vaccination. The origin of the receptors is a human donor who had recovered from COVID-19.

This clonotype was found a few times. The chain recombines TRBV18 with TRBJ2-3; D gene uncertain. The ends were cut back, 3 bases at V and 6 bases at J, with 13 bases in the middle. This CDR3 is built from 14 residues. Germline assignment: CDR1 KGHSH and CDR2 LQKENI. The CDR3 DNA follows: TGTGCCAGCTCACCTCCCGAGCTCCCCGATACGCAGTATTTT. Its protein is CASSPPELPDTQYF.

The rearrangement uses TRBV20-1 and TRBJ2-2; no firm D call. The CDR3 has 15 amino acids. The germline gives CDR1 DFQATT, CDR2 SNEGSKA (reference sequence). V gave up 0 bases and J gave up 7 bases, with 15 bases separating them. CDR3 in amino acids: CSARDMASPGGELFF. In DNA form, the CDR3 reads TGCAGTGCTAGAGATATGGCCTCCCCCGGCGGGGAGCTGTTTTTT.

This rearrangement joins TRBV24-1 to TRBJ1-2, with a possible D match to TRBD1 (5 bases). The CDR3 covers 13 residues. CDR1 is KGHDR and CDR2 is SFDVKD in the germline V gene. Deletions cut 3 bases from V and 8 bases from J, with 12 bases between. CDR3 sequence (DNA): TGTGCCACCAGTGATATACAGGCTCAGGGCTACACCTTC. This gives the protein CATSDIQAQGYTF.

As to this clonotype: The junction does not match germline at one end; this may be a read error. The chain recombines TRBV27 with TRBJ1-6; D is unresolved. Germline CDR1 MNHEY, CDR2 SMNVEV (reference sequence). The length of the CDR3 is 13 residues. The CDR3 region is CTSSLGTDSPLHF. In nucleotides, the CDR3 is TGTACCAGCAGTTTAGGAACCGATTCACCCCTCCACTTT.

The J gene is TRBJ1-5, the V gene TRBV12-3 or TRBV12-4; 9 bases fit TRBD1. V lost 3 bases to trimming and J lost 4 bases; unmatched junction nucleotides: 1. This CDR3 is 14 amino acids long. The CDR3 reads CASSFDRGNQPQHF. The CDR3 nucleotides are TGTGCCAGCAGTTTCGACAGGGGGAATCAGCCCCAGCATTTT.

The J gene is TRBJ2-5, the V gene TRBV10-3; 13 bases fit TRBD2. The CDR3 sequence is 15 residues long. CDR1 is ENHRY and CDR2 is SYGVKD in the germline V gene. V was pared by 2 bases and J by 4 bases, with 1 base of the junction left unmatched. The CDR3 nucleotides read TGTGCCATCAGTGAGGGGACTAGCGGGACAGAGACCCAGTACTTC. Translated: CAISEGTSGTETQYF.

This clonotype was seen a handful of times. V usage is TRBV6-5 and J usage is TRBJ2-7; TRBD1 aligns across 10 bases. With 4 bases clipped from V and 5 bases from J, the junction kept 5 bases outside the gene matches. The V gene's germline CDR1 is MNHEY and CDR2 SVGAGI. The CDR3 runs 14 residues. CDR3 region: CASSSRQGADEQYF. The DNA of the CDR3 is TGTGCCAGCAGTTCTCGACAGGGGGCCGACGAGCAGTACTTC.

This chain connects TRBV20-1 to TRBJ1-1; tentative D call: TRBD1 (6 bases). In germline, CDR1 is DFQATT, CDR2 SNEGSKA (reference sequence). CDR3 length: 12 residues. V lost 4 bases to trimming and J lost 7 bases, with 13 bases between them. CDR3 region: CSAINGGLEAFF. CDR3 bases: TGCAGTGCTATCAACGGGGGCCTTGAAGCTTTCTTT.

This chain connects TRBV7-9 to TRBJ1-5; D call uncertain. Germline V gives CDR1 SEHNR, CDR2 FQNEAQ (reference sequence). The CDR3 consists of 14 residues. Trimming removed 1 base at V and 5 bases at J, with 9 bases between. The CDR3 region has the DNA TGTGCCAGCAGCTTAGTACGACTGTATCAGCCCCAGCATTTT. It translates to CASSLVRLYQPQHF.

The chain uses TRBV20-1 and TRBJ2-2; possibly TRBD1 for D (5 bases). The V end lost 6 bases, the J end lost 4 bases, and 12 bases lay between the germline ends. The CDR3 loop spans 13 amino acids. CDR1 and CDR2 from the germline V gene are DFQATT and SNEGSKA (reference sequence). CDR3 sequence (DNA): TGCAGTGCCCAGTCAGGGATCACCGGGGAGCTGTTTTTT. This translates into CSAQSGITGELFF.

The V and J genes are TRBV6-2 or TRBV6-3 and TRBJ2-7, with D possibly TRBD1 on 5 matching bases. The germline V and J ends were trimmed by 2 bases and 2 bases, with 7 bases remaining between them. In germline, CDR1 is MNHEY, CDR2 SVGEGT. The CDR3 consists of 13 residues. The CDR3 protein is CASSYGAPYEQYF. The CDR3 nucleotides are TGTGCCAGCAGTTACGGGGCGCCCTACGAGCAGTACTTC.

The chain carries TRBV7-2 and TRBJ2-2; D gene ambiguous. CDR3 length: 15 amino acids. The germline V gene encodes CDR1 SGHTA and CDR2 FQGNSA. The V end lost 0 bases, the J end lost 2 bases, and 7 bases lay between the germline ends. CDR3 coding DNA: TGTGCCAGCAGCTTAGCGGGAATCAACACCGGGGAGCTGTTTTTT. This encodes CASSLAGINTGELFF.

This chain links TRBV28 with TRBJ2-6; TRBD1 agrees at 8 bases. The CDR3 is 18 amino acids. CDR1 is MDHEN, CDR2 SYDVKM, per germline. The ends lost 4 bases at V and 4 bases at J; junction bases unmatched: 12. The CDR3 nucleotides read TGTGCCAGCAGTTCCCGGACAGGGAGGACACAAGGGGCCAACGTCCTGACTTTC. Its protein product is CASSSRTGRTQGANVLTF.

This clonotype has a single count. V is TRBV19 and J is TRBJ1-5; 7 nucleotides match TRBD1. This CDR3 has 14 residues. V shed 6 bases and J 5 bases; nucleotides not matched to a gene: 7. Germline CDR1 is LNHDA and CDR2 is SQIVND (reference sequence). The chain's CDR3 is CASSRTGADQPQHF. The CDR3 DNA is TGTGCCAGTAGCCGGACAGGCGCCGATCAGCCCCAGCATTTT.

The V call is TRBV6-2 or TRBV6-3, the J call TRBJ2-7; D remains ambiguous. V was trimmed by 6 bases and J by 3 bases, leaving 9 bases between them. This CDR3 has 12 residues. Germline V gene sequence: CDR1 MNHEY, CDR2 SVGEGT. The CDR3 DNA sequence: TGTGCCAGCAGCCCCCGCAGCTACGAGCAGTACTTC. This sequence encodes CASSPRSYEQYF.

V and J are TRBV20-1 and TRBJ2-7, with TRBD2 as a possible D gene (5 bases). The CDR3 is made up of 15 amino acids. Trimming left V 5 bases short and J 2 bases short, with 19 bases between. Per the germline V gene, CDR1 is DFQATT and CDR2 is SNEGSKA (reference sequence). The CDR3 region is CSASNTGEITYEQYF. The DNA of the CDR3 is TGCAGTGCTTCAAATACCGGGGAGATCACCTACGAGCAGTACTTC.

This CDR3 reads CATSDRGRSGANVLTF. The CDR3 DNA follows: TGTGCCACCTCGGACAGGGGACGATCTGGGGCCAACGTCCTGACTTTC. V and J are TRBV19 and TRBJ2-6, with 9 bases matching TRBD1. J was trimmed by 1 base and V by 10 bases; bases with no gene match: 8. Germline CDR1 and CDR2: LNHDA and SQIVND (reference sequence). This CDR3 has 16 amino acids. Full variable domain (missing parts from reference TRBV19 and TRBJ2-6): DGGITQSPKYLFRKEGQNVTLSCEQNLNHDAMYWYRQDPGQGLRLIYYSQIVNDFQKGDIAEGYSVSREKKESFPLTVTSAQKNPTAFYLCATSDRGRSGANVLTFGAGSRLTVL.

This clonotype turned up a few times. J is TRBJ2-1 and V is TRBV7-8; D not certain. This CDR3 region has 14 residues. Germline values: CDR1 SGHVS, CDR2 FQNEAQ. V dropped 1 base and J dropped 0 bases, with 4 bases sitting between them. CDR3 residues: CASSLVTSYNEQFF. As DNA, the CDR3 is TGTGCCAGCAGCTTAGTTACCTCCTACAATGAGCAGTTCTTC. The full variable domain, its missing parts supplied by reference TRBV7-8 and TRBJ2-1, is GAGVSQSPRYKVAKRGQDVALRCDPISGHVSLFWYQQALGQGPEFLTYFQNEAQLDKSGLPSDRFFAERPEGSVSTLKIQRTQQEDSAVYLCASSLVTSYNEQFFGPGTRLTVL.

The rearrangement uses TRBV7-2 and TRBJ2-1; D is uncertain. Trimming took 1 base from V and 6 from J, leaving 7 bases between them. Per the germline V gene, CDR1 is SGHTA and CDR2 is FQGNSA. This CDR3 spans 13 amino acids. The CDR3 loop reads CASSLGWGNEQFF. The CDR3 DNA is TGTGCCAGCAGCTTAGGCTGGGGCAATGAGCAGTTCTTC.